The T cell receptor beta chain under discussion was sequenced for a study of T cells in Graves' hyperthyroidism and ophthalmopathy. Background on the study: Peripheral blood was acquired at first diagnosis, ahead of any therapy whatsoever.

In its sample, this clonotype was seen many times. What it binds is not known. Newly diagnosed hyperthyroidism, duration under 2 months, in patients aged 18 to 65. The blood was taken when hyperthyroidism was first diagnosed, before any ophthalmopathy symptoms showed up. TCR beta CDR3 region amplification was performed from RNA transcripts. The TCR CDR3 was amplified in a first-round RT-PCR using the HTBI primer set. TCRdb independently ran MiXCR on the multiplex PCR reads; one entry per CDR3 protein. The sample lists some 600,000 distinct CDR3 sequences, 14% occurring once. Study conclusions and caveats: Blood held most thyroid clonotypes expanded above 0.001 frequency.

The CDR3 consists of 16 residues. Germline-derived CDR1 and CDR2 are MDHEN and SYDVKM. Trimming removed 3 bases at V and 6 bases at J, with 17 bases between. The V and J genes are TRBV28 and TRBJ2-2; possibly TRBD1 or TRBD2 for D (6 bases each). This receptor was taken from a woman aged 25-40 years with Graves' hyperthyroidism that later progressed to Graves' ophthalmopathy. The material sequenced was blood. Here the CDR3 DNA reads TGTGCCAGCAGTTTTGGCCCGGGGGCGCGAGCCGGGGAGCTGTTTTTT. Encoded protein: CASSFGPGARAGELFF.